A single TCR beta chain is shown here with its context. Its cognate antigen is unknown. Each sample yielded at least 6 million isolated PBMCs. Extraction of total RNA produced a minimum of 6 micrograms from each sample. These data belong to a study of blood T cells in healthy people across ages. Deletions cut 8 bases from V and 0 bases from J, with 7 bases between. The CDR3 covers 11 residues. Germline-derived CDR1 and CDR2 are DFQATT and SNEGSKA (reference sequence). Study-wide findings and caveats: Long-lived donors exceeded aged donors in naive CD4+ cells and diversity. Without sorted subsets, naive and antigen-experienced compartments could not be conclusively compared.

Primed by a sample-barcoded 5' primer and a J-beta primer mix, a second PCR proceeded for roughly 7 to 12 cycles. MiXCR, applied by TCRdb to the 5' RACE reads, yields one record per CDR3 protein. The repertoire holds some 1.1 million distinct CDR3 sequences, with 35% to 45% as singletons. This TCR was recovered from a man younger than 30 in good health. The V and J genes are TRBV20-1 and TRBJ1-1; no firm D call. The specimen was blood. CDR3 nucleotide sequence: TGCAGTCCCCCTATGAACACTGAAGCTTTCTTT. It codes for CSPPMNTEAFF.